Below, 22 T cell receptor beta chains from the same sample are listed, as sequenced in a study of T-cell reconstitution after alpha-beta-depleted transplantation in children. Preparation of the TCRbeta library involved a method that used unique molecular identifiers. TCRdb recomputed calls from the PCR reads with MiXCR, one row per CDR3 protein. Of about half a million distinct CDR3 sequences in the sample, under 15% were seen once. Source: PBMCs from the stem cell graft donor, taken from the stem cell graft. The source is a human donor who donated a stem cell graft to a child with combined immunodeficiency.

The table lists this clonotype with a few counts. The chain has TRBV12-3 or TRBV12-4 and TRBJ2-6, with D tentatively TRBD1 or TRBD2 (7 bases each). This CDR3 spans 16 amino acids. V gave up 7 bases and J gave up 2 bases, with 15 bases separating them. CDR3 protein: CASIGQGGTGANVLTF. DNA for the CDR3: TGTGCCAGCATTGGGCAGGGGGGGACTGGGGCCAACGTCCTGACTTTC.

This clonotype showed up many times. The chain recombines TRBV15 with TRBJ2-1; D possibly matches TRBD1 or TRBD2 (6 bases each). Germline CDR1 LNHNV, CDR2 YYDKDF (reference sequence). The CDR3 loop spans 17 amino acids. V was clipped by 5 bases and J by 7 bases, with 24 bases between them. CDR3 sequence (DNA): TGTGCCACCAGCGCTTTGTGGACAGACGGGACTGGGAATGAGCAGTTCTTC. Translation gives CATSALWTDGTGNEQFF.

This sequence joins TRBV5-6 and TRBJ2-3; 10 bases map to TRBD1. The V segment lost 4 bases and the J segment 7 bases; nucleotides outside the gene matches: 9. Germline CDR1 SGHDT, CDR2 YYEEEE. There are 15 residues in the CDR3. The CDR3 loop reads CASSLRDRGPYTQYF. Here the CDR3 DNA reads TGTGCCAGCAGCCTCCGGGACAGGGGACCTTATACGCAGTATTTT.

The rearrangement joins TRBV9 to TRBJ2-3; 10 nucleotides align to TRBD2. Germline CDR1 and CDR2: SGDLS and YYNGEE. The junction had 7 bases not matched to a gene; V was cut back by 3 bases and J by 0 bases. The CDR3 is 17 residues long. In nucleotides, the CDR3 is TGTGCCAGCAGCGGGACTAGCGGAGGTTCTAGCACAGATACGCAGTATTTT. Amino acids: CASSGTSGGSSTDTQYF.

This rearrangement joins TRBV27 to TRBJ1-4, with D possibly TRBD1 on 5 matching bases. Per the germline V gene, CDR1 is MNHEY and CDR2 is SMNVEV (reference sequence). The CDR3 is made up of 15 amino acids. With 5 bases removed from V and 2 bases from J, the gap between germline ends came to 12 bases. As DNA, the CDR3 is TGTGCCAGCAGTCCCCACCGGGACACTAATGAAAAACTGTTTTTT. It translates to CASSPHRDTNEKLFF.

The CDR3 DNA reads TGTGCCAGCAGTTTATGGCCAGCGCAAGAGACCCAGTACTTC. Translated, it gives CASSLWPAQETQYF. This sequence joins TRBV27 and TRBJ2-5; D gene unclear. Germline lookup yields CDR1 MNHEY and CDR2 SMNVEV (reference sequence). The CDR3 runs 14 residues. Trimming removed 1 base from V and 2 bases from J, with 8 bases in between.

The genes are TRBV12-3 or TRBV12-4 and TRBJ2-3; TRBD2 matches at 11 bases. Germline trimming cut 6 bases from V and 5 bases from J; bases unmatched to any gene: 10. The CDR3 has 16 amino acids. Here the CDR3 reads CASRGLAGGQKDTQYF. For the CDR3, the DNA is TGTGCCAGCAGAGGTCTAGCGGGGGGTCAAAAAGATACGCAGTATTTT.

The chain couples TRBV6-2 or TRBV6-3 to TRBJ2-5; D not certain. The length of the CDR3 is 14 residues. Germline V gene lookup returns CDR1 MNHEY and CDR2 SVGEGT. V was clipped by 3 bases and J by 5 bases, with 13 bases between them. The CDR3: CASSYLGLGETQYF. The CDR3 coding sequence is TGTGCCAGCAGTTATCTAGGGCTGGGGGAGACCCAGTACTTC.

This clonotype was observed many times. This chain joins TRBV12-3 or TRBV12-4 and TRBJ2-1; TRBD2 agrees at 14 bases. With V trimmed by 5 bases and J by 2 bases, 5 bases remained unmatched. The CDR3 length is 17 residues. CDR3 DNA: TGTGCCAGCAGTCCGGGACTAGCGGGGGAACCCTACAATGAGCAGTTCTTC. Translated: CASSPGLAGEPYNEQFF.

In its sample, this clonotype was seen a few times. The chain recombines TRBV18 with TRBJ2-1; 10 nucleotides align to TRBD2. Germline V gene sequence: CDR1 KGHSH, CDR2 LQKENI. The V and J ends lost 2 bases and 4 bases, in that order; junction bases with no gene match: 8. This CDR3 is built from 17 residues. This CDR3 is CASSPYPSGRGYNEQFF. For the CDR3, the DNA is TGTGCCAGCTCACCATATCCTAGCGGGAGAGGGTACAATGAGCAGTTCTTC. The full variable domain, its missing parts supplied by reference TRBV18 and TRBJ2-1, is NAGVMQNPRHLVRRRGQEARLRCSPMKGHSHVYWYRQLPEEGLKFMVYLQKENIIDESGMPKERFSAEFPKEGPSILRIQQVVRGDSAAYFCASSPYPSGRGYNEQFFGPGTRLTVL.

Only a few counts were recorded for this clonotype. The rearrangement uses TRBV7-8 and TRBJ1-5; D gene unclear. Germline values: CDR1 SGHVS, CDR2 FQNEAQ. The V gene lost 1 base and the J gene lost 6 bases, with 10 bases spanning the gap. The CDR3 length is 14 residues. The CDR3 is CASSLETLSQPQHF. The CDR3 DNA is TGTGCCAGCAGCTTAGAGACCCTCAGTCAGCCCCAGCATTTT.

This chain uses TRBV5-1 with TRBJ1-1; tentatively, D is TRBD1 (5 bases). V was clipped by 6 bases and J by 1 base, with 13 bases between them. Germline CDR1 SGHRS, CDR2 YFSETQ. The CDR3 runs 14 residues. CDR3 protein: CASTLRAGNTEAFF. In DNA form, the CDR3 reads TGCGCCAGCACCCTCAGGGCGGGGAACACTGAAGCTTTCTTT.

This clonotype occurred many times. The chain uses TRBV9 and TRBJ2-3, with 9 bases identical to TRBD2. Germline lookup yields CDR1 SGDLS and CDR2 YYNGEE. The CDR3 extends over 16 amino acids. V lost 4 bases to trimming and J lost 3 bases; unmatched junction nucleotides: 9. The CDR3, as DNA: TGTGCCAGCAGCCCCTATAGCGGGAGAATAACAGATACGCAGTATTTT. As protein: CASSPYSGRITDTQYF.

In its sample, this clonotype was seen many times. The genes are TRBV5-1 and TRBJ2-6; 11 bases line up with TRBD1. Germline V gives CDR1 SGHRS, CDR2 YFSETQ. This CDR3 region has 20 residues. V lost 2 bases, J lost 0 bases, and 10 bases stayed unmatched. CDR3 bases: TGCGCCAGCAGCTTCCGGGACAGGGGGACCTGGAGCTCTGGGGCCAACGTCCTGACTTTC. Translation: CASSFRDRGTWSSGANVLTF.

As to this clonotype: Germline is not matched at one junction end, which may reflect a read error. The V and J genes are TRBV11-1 and TRBJ2-7; TRBD1 matches at 8 bases. This CDR3 is built from 15 residues. Germline V gene data show CDR1 as SGHAT and CDR2 as FQDESV (reference sequence). CDR3 DNA sequence: TGTGCCAGCAGCTTAGCTCCCGGACAGGGCCGACGCAGCCTGTTC. Its protein product is CASSLAPGQGRRSLF.

This clonotype was counted many times. The chain recombines TRBV20-1 with TRBJ2-7; 9 nucleotides agree with TRBD2. Germline V gene data show CDR1 as DFQATT and CDR2 as SNEGSKA (reference sequence). The CDR3 length is 13 residues. The J segment lost 3 bases and the V segment lost 1 base, leaving 1 base of the junction unmatched. CDR3 coding DNA: TGCAGTGCTAGAGCTAGCGGGGACTACGAGCAGTACTTC. Its protein is CSARASGDYEQYF.

The table lists this clonotype with many counts. This chain links TRBV20-1 with TRBJ2-3; TRBD2 matches at 9 bases. J was trimmed by 2 bases and V by 6 bases; bases with no gene match: 9. This CDR3 has 15 residues. Germline CDR1 reads DFQATT; CDR2 reads SNEGSKA (reference sequence). CDR3 in DNA: TGCAGTGCCCACCCTAGCGGGGACTCCACAGATACGCAGTATTTT. Translating gives CSAHPSGDSTDTQYF.

The gene calls are TRBV24-1 and TRBJ2-1, with 7 bases aligning to TRBD1. The CDR3 spans 12 residues. Germline assignment: CDR1 KGHDR and CDR2 SFDVKD. V lost 5 bases, J lost 16 bases, and 10 bases stayed unmatched. The CDR3 protein is CATSALTGSFFF. CDR3 coding DNA: TGTGCCACCAGTGCCCTGACAGGGTCGTTTTTCTTC.

The table lists this clonotype with many counts. The V call is TRBV6-5, the J call TRBJ2-2; 10 nucleotides align to TRBD2. From germline, CDR1 is MNHEY and CDR2 SVGAGI. The CDR3 is 18 residues long. V shed 3 bases, J shed 7 bases, and the junction held 14 bases outside the gene matches. CDR3 in DNA: TGTGCCAGCAGTTATGGGCGAAGGCTAGCGGGAGCTCACGGGGAGCTGTTTTTT. Translation: CASSYGRRLAGAHGELFF.

This clonotype occurred many times. The genes are TRBV4-3 and TRBJ1-3; D not resolved. From germline, CDR1 is LGHNA and CDR2 YSLEER. The germline V and J ends were trimmed by 1 base and 0 bases, with 10 bases remaining between them. This CDR3 is 16 amino acids long. The CDR3 here is CASSQALHSSGNTIYF. The CDR3 nucleotides read TGCGCCAGCAGCCAAGCTCTCCACAGCTCTGGAAACACCATATATTTT.

In its sample, this clonotype was seen many times. V usage is TRBV25-1 and J usage is TRBJ2-7; no clear D. Germline CDR1 and CDR2: MGHDK and SYGVNS. V was pared by 7 bases and J by 2 bases, with 9 bases between. The CDR3 covers 12 residues. CDR3 sequence reads: CASTSETYEQYF. CDR3 DNA sequence: TGTGCCAGCACGTCAGAGACCTACGAGCAGTACTTC.

This clonotype was counted between two and nine times. The V gene is TRBV7-9, the J gene TRBJ2-7, with D perhaps matching TRBD2 (6 bases). V lost 5 bases and J 1 base, leaving 21 bases between the germline ends. CDR3 length equals 17 residues. Germline CDR1 reads SEHNR; CDR2 reads FQNEAQ (reference sequence). CDR3 region: CASSLGTGSSPSYEQYF. The CDR3 bases are TGTGCCAGCAGCCTGGGGACTGGCAGTAGCCCTTCCTACGAGCAGTACTTC.